These 27 T cell receptor beta chains were all obtained from the same sample, sequenced in a study of T cell responses to AZD1222 COVID-19 vaccine. Some clones are missing from TCRdb's copy, which holds only in-frame ones; the method was immunoSEQ multiplex PCR. Of 110,000 to 150,000 clones in the sample, roughly 88% were seen once. Sequencing used peripheral blood, obtained 28 days after the second AZD1222 dose. The receptors stem from an adult who received the AZD1222 COVID-19 vaccine.

The rearrangement uses TRBV27 and TRBJ2-7; no reliable D call. The CDR3 runs 13 residues. V was pared by 5 bases and J by 3 bases, with 11 bases between. The germline V gene encodes CDR1 MNHEY and CDR2 SMNVEV (reference sequence). This CDR3 reads CASSTVPLYEQYF. CDR3 DNA sequence: TGTGCCAGCAGTACAGTCCCCCTCTACGAGCAGTACTTC.

The gene calls are TRBV5-6 and TRBJ2-3, with a possible D match to TRBD2 (5 bases). This CDR3 region has 15 residues. Germline V gene sequence: CDR1 SGHDT, CDR2 YYEEEE. Trimming cost V 3 bases and J 3 bases, with 14 bases left between them. CDR3 bases: TGTGCCAGCAGCTACCTAGCTGGAGTGACAGATACGCAGTATTTT. It translates to CASSYLAGVTDTQYF.

The chain combines TRBV19 with TRBJ1-2; a weak D match, TRBD1 (5 bases). CDR1 is LNHDA and CDR2 is SQIVND in the germline V gene (reference sequence). Trimming left V 10 bases short and J 3 bases short, with 21 bases between. The CDR3 sequence is 15 residues long. The CDR3 nucleotides read TGTGCCACCGACGCCGGGGCGGTTACTGACTATGGCTACACCTTC. It codes for CATDAGAVTDYGYTF.

This clone was recorded once. The gene calls are TRBV28 and TRBJ2-5; tentatively, D is TRBD1 or TRBD2 (5 bases each). The germline V and J ends were trimmed by 4 bases and 1 base, with 19 bases remaining between them. CDR3 size: 17 residues. Germline CDR1 is MDHEN and CDR2 is SYDVKM. Here the CDR3 DNA reads TGTGCCAGCAGTTCCCCTGTGGGACCCCGGGTCCAAGAGACCCAGTACTTC. Protein: CASSSPVGPRVQETQYF.

This sequence joins TRBV11-3 and TRBJ2-7; the match to TRBD1 covers 8 bases. Germline V gene lookup returns CDR1 SGHNT and CDR2 YENEEA. J lost 2 bases, V lost 5 bases, and 8 bases had no gene match. This CDR3 comprises 15 residues. CDR3 amino acids: CASSPNPGQAYEQYF. DNA for the CDR3: TGTGCCAGCAGCCCGAACCCGGGACAGGCCTACGAGCAGTACTTC. Full variable domain (outside the CDR3, taken from reference TRBV11-3 and TRBJ2-7): EAGVVQSPRYKIIEKKQPVAFWCNPISGHNTLYWYLQNLGQGPELLIRYENEEAVDDSQLPKDRFSAERLKGVDSTLKIQPAELGDSAVYLCASSPNPGQAYEQYFGPGTRLTVT.

This chain links TRBV7-6 with TRBJ1-5; D not resolved. This CDR3 has 19 residues. V lost 5 bases and J lost 0, with 23 bases in between. Per the germline V gene, CDR1 is SGHVS and CDR2 is FNYEAQ. CDR3 sequence reads: CASSISRSPGTYSNQPQHF. CDR3 DNA sequence: TGTGCCAGCAGCATATCACGATCCCCTGGCACATATAGCAATCAGCCCCAGCATTTT. Together with reference TRBV7-6 and TRBJ1-5, the CDR3 gives the full variable domain: GAGVSQSPRYKVTKRGQDVALRCDPISGHVSLYWYRQALGQGPEFLTYFNYEAQQDKSGLPNDRFSAERPEGSISTLTIQRTEQRDSAMYRCASSISRSPGTYSNQPQHFGDGTRLSIL.

This clone has just one count. The rearrangement links TRBV11-2 to TRBJ2-7; TRBD1 agrees at 7 bases. The CDR3 contains 16 residues. Per the germline V gene, CDR1 is SGHAT and CDR2 is FQNNGV. Trimming took 6 bases from V and 0 from J; bases not matched to a gene: 11. The CDR3 sequence is CASRQLPGQSSYEQYF. As DNA, the CDR3 is TGTGCCAGCAGACAACTGCCGGGACAGAGCTCCTACGAGCAGTACTTC.

The genes are TRBV11-2 and TRBJ1-3; no firm D call. Per the germline V gene, CDR1 is SGHAT and CDR2 is FQNNGV. CDR3 length: 13 amino acids. Deletions cut 5 bases from V and 2 bases from J, with 7 bases between. CDR3 nucleotides: TGTGCCAGCAGCCAACCCACTGGAAACACCATATATTTT. This codes for CASSQPTGNTIYF.

As for this clone: Other DNA sequences in this sample translate to the same CDR3. The chain recombines TRBV7-9 with TRBJ1-1; D unclear. The germline gives CDR1 SEHNR, CDR2 FQNEAQ (reference sequence). The CDR3 contains 13 residues. Trimming took off 2 bases at V and 2 bases at J, with 6 bases between the two ends. The CDR3 region is CASSLLTNTEAFF. CDR3 DNA: TGTGCCAGCAGCTTACTAACTAACACTGAAGCTTTCTTT.

DNA for the CDR3: TGTGCCAGCAGTGAGGTGGTCGTACACAATGAGCAGTTCTTC. Translated: CASSEVVVHNEQFF. The J gene is TRBJ2-1, the V gene TRBV6-1, with D uncertain. The CDR3 extends over 14 amino acids. Germline V lookup: CDR1 MNHNS, CDR2 SASEGT. V lost 3 bases and J lost 5, with 11 bases in between.

This chain connects TRBV5-1 to TRBJ1-1; possibly TRBD1 for D (6 bases). Looked up from germline, CDR1 is SGHRS and CDR2 is YFSETQ. This CDR3 is built from 14 residues. Trimming took 4 bases from V and 3 from J, leaving 13 bases between them. CDR3 nucleotide sequence: TGCGCCAGCAGCACTGCGGGGGCGCACACTGAAGCTTTCTTT. Protein sequence: CASSTAGAHTEAFF.

The V call is TRBV5-8, the J call TRBJ1-1; 7 bases agree with TRBD1. After removal of 0 bases from V and 1 base from J, the junction contained 12 bases not matched to a gene. This CDR3 has 18 amino acids. From germline, CDR1 is SGHTS and CDR2 YDEGEE. This CDR3 is CASSLAMDRRYANTEAFF. Written as DNA, the CDR3 is TGTGCCAGCAGCTTGGCCATGGACAGGCGCTACGCGAACACTGAAGCTTTCTTT.

The chain links TRBV11-3 to TRBJ2-7, with D tentatively TRBD1 (5 bases). Germline loops: CDR1 SGHNT, CDR2 YENEEA. Trimming took off 0 bases at V and 8 bases at J, with 14 bases between the two ends. The CDR3 is made up of 14 amino acids. The CDR3 region is CASSLDRTSRKQYF. The CDR3 nucleotides are TGTGCCAGCAGCTTAGACAGGACATCCCGCAAGCAGTACTTC. Complete variable domain (other parts from reference TRBV11-3 and TRBJ2-7): EAGVVQSPRYKIIEKKQPVAFWCNPISGHNTLYWYLQNLGQGPELLIRYENEEAVDDSQLPKDRFSAERLKGVDSTLKIQPAELGDSAVYLCASSLDRTSRKQYFGPGTRLTVT.

V gene TRBV2 combines with J gene TRBJ1-3, with D maybe TRBD1 (6 bases). Germline V CDR1 and CDR2: SNHLY, FYNNEI. Trimming removed 7 bases at V and 0 bases at J, with 25 bases between. The CDR3 sequence is 19 residues long. The CDR3, as DNA: TGTGCCAGCACTTTCGACCGGACAGACCCAAGAAACTCTGGAAACACCATATATTTT. Encoded protein: CASTFDRTDPRNSGNTIYF.

This chain links TRBV10-3 with TRBJ2-1; D is possibly TRBD2 (5 bases). Looked up from germline, CDR1 is ENHRY and CDR2 is SYGVKD. The CDR3 spans 13 residues. V was trimmed by 6 bases and J by 4 bases, leaving 10 bases between them. CDR3: CAIRRETYNEQFF. The DNA of the CDR3 is TGTGCCATCAGAAGGGAGACGTACAATGAGCAGTTCTTC.

The genes are TRBV19 and TRBJ1-2; 9 bases match TRBD1. Germline values: CDR1 LNHDA, CDR2 SQIVND (reference sequence). The CDR3 spans 12 residues. Losses at the gene ends were 7 bases for V and 6 bases for J; bases not matched to a gene: 3. The CDR3 nucleotides read TGTGCCAGTACCCGGACAGGGGATGGCTACACCTTC. Protein: CASTRTGDGYTF.

The chain is built from TRBV14 and TRBJ2-5, with D maybe TRBD1 (6 bases). CDR3 length: 14 residues. With 4 bases removed from V and 5 bases from J, the gap between germline ends came to 14 bases. Germline lookup yields CDR1 SGHDN and CDR2 FVKESK. The CDR3 region is CASSRPGQPETQYF. CDR3 nucleotides: TGTGCCAGCAGCCGACCAGGACAGCCGGAGACCCAGTACTTC.

The chain couples TRBV21-1 to TRBJ1-5; whether TRBD1, the table's D call, matches the DNA was not checked. TRBV21-1 is a listed pseudogene. The CDR3 covers 16 residues. For the CDR3, the DNA is TGTGCCAGCAGCAAATGGAGGACAGGGGGCTATCAGCCCCAGCATTTT. Its protein is CASSKWRTGGYQPQHF.

The table lists this clone with a few counts. The J gene is TRBJ2-2, the V gene TRBV5-4, with D unclear. This CDR3 has 12 residues. The ends were cut back, 1 base at V and 6 bases at J, with 4 bases in the middle. Germline loops: CDR1 SGHNT, CDR2 YYREEE (reference sequence). As DNA, the CDR3 is TGTGCCAGCAGCTTGTACCCCGGGGAGCTGTTTTTT. Translation gives CASSLYPGELFF.

Comments on this clone: The sample contains more than one DNA sequence encoding this CDR3. This chain uses TRBV9 with TRBJ1-1; D call uncertain. CDR1 and CDR2 (germline): SGDLS, YYNGEE. V was cut by 2 bases and J by 4 bases, with 9 bases left in between. This CDR3 contains 13 residues. This CDR3 is CASSVAGSTEAFF. The CDR3 DNA reads TGTGCCAGCAGCGTTGCAGGATCCACTGAAGCTTTCTTT. The whole variable domain, filled in from reference TRBV9 and TRBJ1-1, reads DSGVTQTPKHLITATGQRVTLRCSPRSGDLSVYWYQQSLDQGLQFLIQYYNGEERAKGNILERFSAQQFPDLHSELNLSSLELGDSALYFCASSVAGSTEAFFGQGTRLTVV.

The rearrangement uses TRBV24-1 and TRBJ2-1; 7 nucleotides agree with TRBD1. CDR3 length: 17 residues. V shed 0 bases, J shed 5 bases, and the junction held 9 bases outside the gene matches. Germline values: CDR1 KGHDR, CDR2 SFDVKD. The CDR3 DNA reads TGTGCCACCAGTGATTTGTTTCGGGACAGAACTAACAATGAGCAGTTCTTC. It encodes CATSDLFRDRTNNEQFF.

This chain joins TRBV10-1 and TRBJ1-1; D possibly corresponds to TRBD1 (6 bases). Germline loops: CDR1 WNHNN, CDR2 SYGVQD (reference sequence). The CDR3 is 15 amino acids. Between the trimmed V and J ends, which lost 5 bases and 5 bases, there was a span of 18 bases. The CDR3 nucleotides read TGCGCCAGCAGTAACAGGCGAGGGGGTTATACTGAAGCTTTCTTT. It specifies CASSNRRGGYTEAFF.

In its sample, this clone was seen once. The V gene is TRBV12-3 or TRBV12-4, the J gene TRBJ1-6; 7 bases match TRBD1. Losses at the gene ends were 6 bases for V and 14 bases for J; bases not matched to a gene: 7. The length of the CDR3 is 12 residues. CDR3 amino acids: CASRDTTGSLHF. The CDR3 DNA sequence: TGTGCCAGCAGGGACACGACAGGGTCCCTCCACTTT.

This sequence joins TRBV29-1 and TRBJ1-1; 7 nucleotides align to TRBD1. The germline gives CDR1 SQVTM, CDR2 ANQGSEA. The CDR3 extends over 14 amino acids. J lost 8 bases, V lost 4 bases, and 13 bases had no gene match. This CDR3 is CSVAIGDRDREAFF. CDR3 DNA sequence: TGCAGCGTTGCTATCGGTGACAGGGACCGGGAAGCTTTCTTT.

The rearrangement links TRBV5-1 to TRBJ1-1; D is perhaps TRBD1 (5 bases). The CDR3 is 13 residues long. V was clipped by 0 bases and J by 6 bases, with 9 bases between them. Germline CDR1 is SGHRS and CDR2 is YFSETQ. The CDR3 coding sequence is TGCGCCAGCAGCTTGGAGGGGTCCTCTGAAGCTTTCTTT. Its protein product is CASSLEGSSEAFF.

The chain carries TRBV7-2 and TRBJ2-7, with D possibly matching TRBD2 (7 bases). With 6 bases removed from V and 0 bases from J, the gap between germline ends came to 15 bases. The CDR3 extends over 15 amino acids. Looked up from germline, CDR1 is SGHTA and CDR2 is FQGNSA. CDR3 region: CASRQEGGSSYEQYF. The CDR3 nucleotides are TGTGCCAGCAGGCAGGAGGGGGGGAGCTCCTACGAGCAGTACTTC.

J is TRBJ1-6 and V is TRBV2; TRBD1 might be the D (5 bases). With 8 bases removed from V and 9 bases from J, the gap between germline ends came to 11 bases. The length of the CDR3 is 12 residues. Germline V gene sequence: CDR1 SNHLY, CDR2 FYNNEI. This CDR3 is CASGAGGSPLHF. CDR3 nucleotide sequence: TGTGCCAGCGGGGCTGGGGGTTCACCCCTCCACTTT.